Below, 10 T cell receptor beta chains from the same sample are listed, as sequenced in a study of T cells in localized non-small cell lung cancer. Using immunoSEQ multiplex PCR, the repertoire was profiled, and TCRdb retains in-frame clones only, with some absent. The top ten hold over 9.5% of the sample, which has 2,000 to 2,500 clones, about 20% seen once. This material consisted of normal lung tissue next to the tumor, taken before any cancer treatment. These receptors came from a male donor at least 60 years old with stage I squamous cell lung carcinoma.

V is TRBV5-1 and J is TRBJ1-1; 11 bases are a match to TRBD1. The trim removed 5 bases at V and 1 base at J, leaving 7 bases unmatched. Germline V gene lookup returns CDR1 SGHRS and CDR2 YFSETQ. The CDR3 is 16 amino acids. The CDR3 spells CASRPGTGGKNTEAFF. DNA for the CDR3: TGCGCCAGCAGACCCGGGACAGGGGGGAAGAACACTGAAGCTTTCTTT.

The rearrangement uses TRBV19 and TRBJ2-2; D call uncertain. Germline V gives CDR1 LNHDA, CDR2 SQIVND (reference sequence). V lost 4 bases and J lost 0, with 6 bases in between. The CDR3 is 14 residues long. Here the CDR3 reads CASSRQPNTGELFF. CDR3 coding DNA: TGTGCCAGTAGTAGGCAGCCGAACACCGGGGAGCTGTTTTTT.

The chain uses TRBV9 and TRBJ2-7; the match to TRBD1 covers 8 bases. Germline loops: CDR1 SGDLS, CDR2 YYNGEE. Unmatched junction bases numbered 15, after V lost 5 bases and J lost 2 bases. The CDR3 is 17 amino acids. DNA of the CDR3: TGTGCCAGCAGTGAAGTGGGTGTGGGGACAGGACCCTACGAGCAGTACTTC. It is translated as CASSEVGVGTGPYEQYF.

The rearrangement joins TRBV11-3 to TRBJ2-3; D assignment may be TRBD1 or TRBD2 (5 bases each). The CDR3 is 15 amino acids. The V gene lost 5 bases and the J gene lost 4 bases, with 16 bases spanning the gap. From germline, CDR1 is SGHNT and CDR2 YENEEA. The CDR3 region has the DNA TGTGCCAGCAGCCCCGGGACCTTCCCCCCAGATACGCAGTATTTT. Translated: CASSPGTFPPDTQYF. Full variable domain (remainder filled in from reference TRBV11-3 and TRBJ2-3): EAGVVQSPRYKIIEKKQPVAFWCNPISGHNTLYWYLQNLGQGPELLIRYENEEAVDDSQLPKDRFSAERLKGVDSTLKIQPAELGDSAVYLCASSPGTFPPDTQYFGPGTRLTVL.

Points on this clone: The junction does not match germline at one end; this may be a read error. This chain links TRBV11-3 with TRBJ2-1, with 14 positions matching TRBD2. Germline lookup yields CDR1 SGHNT and CDR2 YENEEA. CDR3 size: 16 residues. CDR3 bases: TGTGCTAGCAGCTCCCGACTAGCGGGAGGGCCAGATGAGCAGTTCTTC. It codes for CASSSRLAGGPDEQFF.

The chain recombines TRBV11-3 with TRBJ2-7; D not resolved. The germline V gene encodes CDR1 SGHNT and CDR2 YENEEA. The CDR3 extends over 14 amino acids. Trimming left V 1 base short and J 3 bases short, with 10 bases between. CDR3 amino acids: CASSLGGRYYEQYF. The CDR3 DNA reads as TGTGCCAGCAGCTTAGGAGGACGGTACTACGAGCAGTACTTC. The full variable domain, its missing parts supplied by reference TRBV11-3 and TRBJ2-7, is EAGVVQSPRYKIIEKKQPVAFWCNPISGHNTLYWYLQNLGQGPELLIRYENEEAVDDSQLPKDRFSAERLKGVDSTLKIQPAELGDSAVYLCASSLGGRYYEQYFGPGTRLTVT.

This chain links TRBV18 with TRBJ1-1, with TRBD1 matching over 9 bases. Germline V gives CDR1 KGHSH, CDR2 LQKENI. The CDR3 consists of 14 residues. After removal of 4 bases from V and 1 base from J, the junction contained 1 base not matched to a gene. As DNA, the CDR3 is TGTGCCAGCTCACTACAGGGGGCGAACACTGAAGCTTTCTTT. As protein: CASSLQGANTEAFF.

The genes are TRBV6-8 and TRBJ2-1; either TRBD1 or TRBD2 may fit D (5 bases each). This CDR3 is built from 14 residues. The V gene's germline CDR1 is MNHGY and CDR2 SAAAGT. V was trimmed by 4 bases and J by 5 bases, leaving 12 bases between them. The CDR3 loop reads CASSSRGSDNEQFF. The CDR3 coding sequence is TGTGCCAGCAGTTCGAGGGGCTCTGACAATGAGCAGTTCTTC.

The chain combines TRBV30 with TRBJ1-4; tentatively, D is TRBD1 (5 bases). The CDR3 totals 17 residues. V was trimmed by 2 bases and J by 6 bases, leaving 22 bases between them. Germline V gene sequence: CDR1 GTSNPN, CDR2 SVGIG (reference sequence). The CDR3 sequence: CAWSPYWDEGKDEKLFF. CDR3 sequence (DNA): TGTGCCTGGAGTCCCTACTGGGACGAAGGAAAGGATGAAAAACTGTTTTTT. The full variable domain, rest sourced from reference TRBV30 and TRBJ1-4, is SQTIHQWPATLVQPVGSPLSLECTVEGTSNPNLYWYRQAAGRGLQLLFYSVGIGQISSEVPQNLSASRPQDRQFILSSKKLLLSDSGFYLCAWSPYWDEGKDEKLFFGSGTQLSVL.

The chain joins TRBV9 to TRBJ1-1; D call uncertain. This CDR3 comprises 13 residues. Germline assignment: CDR1 SGDLS and CDR2 YYNGEE. Trimming took 4 bases from V and 0 from J, leaving 7 bases between them. The CDR3 protein is CASSFTVNTEAFF. CDR3 DNA sequence: TGTGCCAGCAGCTTCACGGTGAACACTGAAGCTTTCTTT.